These 5 T cell receptor beta chains came from one sample sequenced in a study of shared clonotypes between healthy human individuals. Clones were sequenced by immunoSEQ multiplex PCR, and TCRdb holds only the in-frame ones, with some missing. The sample consists of around 2.1 million clones, approximately 94% of them appearing once. What was sequenced was naive CD4+ T cells sorted from blood. Described subset: CD45RA+ positively selected. The receptors originated from a man younger than 35 in good health.

The V gene is TRBV11-2, the J gene TRBJ2-2; 10 bases map to TRBD2. Looked up from germline, CDR1 is SGHAT and CDR2 is FQNNGV. The CDR3 consists of 16 residues. After removal of 5 bases from V and 6 bases from J, the junction contained 9 bases not matched to a gene. CDR3 nucleotide sequence: TGTGCCAGCAGCCCCTTAGCGGGAGGTAGATCCGGGGAGCTGTTTTTT. Amino acids: CASSPLAGGRSGELFF.

Details on this clone: Other DNA sequences in the sample encode the same CDR3. The chain recombines TRBV7-2 with TRBJ2-7, with D possibly called TRBD1 or TRBD2 (5 bases each). Germline V gives CDR1 SGHTA, CDR2 FQGNSA. This CDR3 region has 15 residues. The V gene lost 1 base and the J gene lost 2 bases, with 12 bases spanning the gap. CDR3 nucleotide sequence: TGTGCCAGCAGCTTAGTGGGGACGGGACCCTACGAGCAGTACTTC. Translated, it gives CASSLVGTGPYEQYF.

J is TRBJ2-7 and V is TRBV30; 9 bases match TRBD2. Germline loops: CDR1 GTSNPN, CDR2 SVGIG (reference sequence). The CDR3 has 13 residues. V gave up 5 bases and J gave up 4 bases; unmatched junction bases: 6. CDR3 bases: TGTGCCTGGGGGCGGGAGGGCCGGTACGAGCAGTACTTC. It codes for CAWGREGRYEQYF.

The chain uses TRBV11-2 and TRBJ1-3; 9 bases match TRBD1. Trimming at V came to 5 bases and at J to 4 bases, leaving 6 bases not matched to a gene. The V gene's germline CDR1 is SGHAT and CDR2 FQNNGV. The CDR3 spans 15 residues. CDR3 loop: CASSDPGTGGNTIYF. CDR3 nucleotides: TGTGCCAGCAGCGACCCCGGGACAGGGGGAAACACCATATATTTT. Drawing the rest from reference TRBV11-2 and TRBJ1-3, the complete variable domain is EAGVAQSPRYKIIEKRQSVAFWCNPISGHATLYWYQQILGQGPKLLIQFQNNGVVDDSQLPKDRFSAERLKGVDSTLKIQPAKLEDSAVYLCASSDPGTGGNTIYFGEGSWLTVV.

The V and J genes are TRBV10-3 and TRBJ1-2; no clear D. The CDR3 has 17 residues. V lost 0 bases to trimming and J lost 6 bases, with 20 bases between them. Germline assignment: CDR1 ENHRY and CDR2 SYGVKD. As DNA, the CDR3 is TGTGCCATCAGTGAGTCGATATTCTTGAGAGTTCCGAATGGCTACACCTTC. Encoded protein: CAISESIFLRVPNGYTF.